What follows are 29 T cell receptor beta chains derived from one specimen sequenced in a study of blood T cell repertoires in COVID-19. Clones were read by immunoSEQ multiplex PCR, and TCRdb kept only the in-frame ones, dropping some. The data show some 100,000 clones, around 90% seen once. The sequenced sample was peripheral blood. These receptors were taken from a woman aged 60-75 years with acute or convalescent COVID-19.

The rearrangement uses TRBV4-2 and TRBJ2-7; D unclear. CDR3 size: 15 residues. Trimming removed 2 bases from V and 3 bases from J, with 14 bases in between. Germline values: CDR1 LGHNA, CDR2 YNFKEQ. The DNA for the CDR3 is TGTGCCAGCAGCCAAACGGCCTCAAGAGGCTACGAGCAGTACTTC. Translating gives CASSQTASRGYEQYF.

The rearrangement joins TRBV21-1 to TRBJ2-5; TRBD1 is the table's D call, not checked against the DNA. TRBV21-1 is labeled a pseudogene. The CDR3 extends over 17 amino acids. Written as DNA, the CDR3 is TGTGCCAGCAGCCTTCACGAAAACAGACAGGCTCGGGAGACCCAGTACTTC. Its translation is CASSLHENRQARETQYF.

This clone was counted a single time. The chain recombines TRBV5-1 with TRBJ2-3, with D perhaps TRBD2 (6 bases). This CDR3 is built from 14 residues. V shed 4 bases and J shed 2 bases, with 11 bases lying between them. The V gene's germline CDR1 is SGHRS and CDR2 YFSETQ. This CDR3 reads CASSPTSTTDTQYF. CDR3 bases: TGCGCCAGCAGCCCGACTAGTACCACAGATACGCAGTATTTT.

The chain couples TRBV15 to TRBJ1-1; tentatively, D is TRBD1 (5 bases). Per germline, CDR1 LNHNV and CDR2 YYDKDF (reference sequence). The length of the CDR3 is 12 residues. V was clipped by 2 bases and J by 11 bases, with 12 bases between them. The CDR3 DNA is TGTGCCACCAGCAGAAATCAGGGTAGGGCTTTCTTT. Translated: CATSRNQGRAFF.

This chain joins TRBV29-1 and TRBJ2-2, with D possibly matching TRBD2 (6 bases). The CDR3 extends over 14 amino acids. Germline V lookup: CDR1 SQVTM, CDR2 ANQGSEA. Between the trimmed V and J ends, which lost 0 bases and 6 bases, there was a span of 11 bases. Here the CDR3 reads CSVEEFPGAGELFF. CDR3 nucleotide sequence: TGCAGCGTTGAAGAATTCCCGGGAGCCGGGGAGCTGTTTTTT.

This rearrangement joins TRBV9 to TRBJ1-6, with a weak D call TRBD1 (5 bases). The CDR3 has 16 amino acids. Looked up from germline, CDR1 is SGDLS and CDR2 is YYNGEE. V shed 0 bases and J shed 6 bases, with 13 bases lying between them. The CDR3 here is CASSVEGGAFNSPLHF. The CDR3 region has the DNA TGTGCCAGCAGCGTAGAGGGAGGGGCCTTTAATTCACCCCTCCACTTT.

The chain joins TRBV19 to TRBJ2-2, with 13 bases lining up with TRBD2. CDR3 length: 16 amino acids. The germline gives CDR1 LNHDA, CDR2 SQIVND (reference sequence). The V and J ends lost 6 bases and 4 bases, in that order; junction bases with no gene match: 5. CDR3 DNA: TGTGCCAGTAGACTAGCGGGAGGGACGAGCACCGGGGAGCTGTTTTTT. Residues: CASRLAGGTSTGELFF.

The chain has TRBV2 and TRBJ1-2, with TRBD1 matching over 9 bases. Germline V lookup: CDR1 SNHLY, CDR2 FYNNEI. Unmatched junction bases numbered 3, after V lost 1 base and J lost 6 bases. The CDR3 covers 14 residues. The CDR3 DNA sequence: TGTGCCAGCAGTGAAGGGACAGGGGCCGATGGCTACACCTTC. Its protein product is CASSEGTGADGYTF.

The chain links TRBV28 to TRBJ1-1, with 7 nucleotides matching TRBD1. Germline values: CDR1 MDHEN, CDR2 SYDVKM. Trimming cost V 3 bases and J 6 bases; bases outside gene matches: 7. The CDR3 has 14 amino acids. The CDR3 coding sequence is TGTGCCAGCAGTTTCAACAGGGGTGCGTCTGAAGCTTTCTTT. It translates to CASSFNRGASEAFF.

This chain uses TRBV2 with TRBJ1-1, with a tentative D call TRBD1 (6 bases). CDR1 SNHLY and CDR2 FYNNEI come from the germline V gene. This CDR3 spans 13 amino acids. Trimming stripped 6 bases from V and 11 bases from J, with 19 bases between. The CDR3 sequence: CASSVDSSNRAFF. The CDR3 DNA is TGTGCCAGCAGCGTGGACAGCAGTAATAGGGCTTTCTTT.

This chain joins TRBV6-6 and TRBJ1-3; D not resolved. CDR1 and CDR2 (germline): MNHNY, SVGAGI (reference sequence). V gave up 6 bases and J gave up 1 base, with 10 bases separating them. The CDR3 runs to 14 residues. Written as DNA, the CDR3 is TGTGCCAGCAGCCGGGCGGGTTCTGGAAACACCATATATTTT. This sequence encodes CASSRAGSGNTIYF.

The chain carries TRBV25-1 and TRBJ1-4; TRBD1 aligns across 11 bases. V lost 2 bases to trimming and J lost 13 bases; unmatched junction nucleotides: 12. CDR1 is MGHDK and CDR2 is SYGVNS in the germline V gene. The CDR3 consists of 16 residues. The CDR3 nucleotides are TGTGCCAGCAGTGAACCCGGACAGGGGGCTTTGGGGCGACTGTTTTTT. It encodes CASSEPGQGALGRLFF.

This chain uses TRBV2 with TRBJ1-4; 8 bases line up with TRBD1. In germline, CDR1 is SNHLY, CDR2 FYNNEI. V was clipped by 2 bases and J by 7 bases; unmatched bases: 6. There are 15 residues in the CDR3. In DNA, the CDR3 is TGTGCCAGCAGTGAACAGGGGGCGGGCAGTGAAAAACTGTTTTTT. Translating gives CASSEQGAGSEKLFF.

V usage is TRBV6-5 and J usage is TRBJ2-1, with TRBD2 as a possible D gene (6 bases). The germline V gene encodes CDR1 MNHEY and CDR2 SVGAGI. V was pared by 4 bases and J by 1 base, with 8 bases between. The CDR3 contains 14 residues. This CDR3 is CASSSSGSYNEQFF. The CDR3 nucleotides are TGTGCCAGCAGTTCCAGCGGGTCCTACAATGAGCAGTTCTTC.

This clone came up once. The CDR3: CASSTRTGTAGELFF. The CDR3 DNA follows: TGCGCCAGCAGCACTCGGACAGGGACGGCCGGGGAGCTGTTTTTT. The genes are TRBV5-1 and TRBJ2-2; TRBD1 matches at 8 bases. Trimming cost V 4 bases and J 6 bases; bases outside gene matches: 8. Germline V CDR1 and CDR2: SGHRS, YFSETQ. This CDR3 has 15 amino acids.

The V gene is TRBV7-9, the J gene TRBJ2-1; possible D gene TRBD2, 5 bases. Trimming cost V 6 bases and J 1 base, with 10 bases left between them. This CDR3 has 14 amino acids. In germline, CDR1 is SEHNR, CDR2 FQNEAQ (reference sequence). The DNA of the CDR3 is TGTGCCAGCAGTAAGAGGGAGTCCTACAATGAGCAGTTCTTC. This encodes CASSKRESYNEQFF.

The V gene is TRBV19, the J gene TRBJ2-7, with D possibly being TRBD2 (6 bases). Trimming left V 4 bases short and J 4 bases short, with 14 bases between. CDR1 is LNHDA and CDR2 is SQIVND in the germline V gene (reference sequence). The CDR3 has 14 residues. CDR3: CASSTPGLLYEQYF. The CDR3 DNA follows: TGTGCCAGTAGTACCCCGGGACTTCTATACGAGCAGTACTTC. Complete variable domain (other parts from reference TRBV19 and TRBJ2-7): DGGITQSPKYLFRKEGQNVTLSCEQNLNHDAMYWYRQDPGQGLRLIYYSQIVNDFQKGDIAEGYSVSREKKESFPLTVTSAQKNPTAFYLCASSTPGLLYEQYFGPGTRLTVT.

With regard to this clone: Because the CDR3's place on the DNA is in doubt, the DNA is left out and the CDR3 is given as listed by TCRdb. The V call is TRBV28, the J call TRBJ1-1. CDR1 MDHEN and CDR2 SYDVKM come from the germline V gene. The CDR3 sequence runs 14 residues, both termini included. The CDR3 here is CASSSSPGDTEAFF.

The chain employs TRBV6-5 and TRBJ2-1, with 11 bases lining up with TRBD1. The CDR3 is made up of 14 amino acids. CDR1 MNHEY and CDR2 SVGAGI come from the germline V gene. The V segment lost 6 bases and the J segment 9 bases; nucleotides outside the gene matches: 7. The CDR3 DNA reads as TGTGCCAGCAGCCGGGACAGGGGGGTCGGTGAGCAGTTCTTC. This translates into CASSRDRGVGEQFF.

The chain links TRBV5-1 to TRBJ1-2; 8 bases line up with TRBD1. Germline values: CDR1 SGHRS, CDR2 YFSETQ. The CDR3 totals 13 residues. The J segment lost 4 bases and the V segment lost 6 bases, leaving 5 bases of the junction unmatched. The CDR3 coding sequence is TGCGCCAGCACCACGGACAGGGTCTATGGCTACACCTTC. This translates into CASTTDRVYGYTF. Combining the CDR3 with reference TRBV5-1 and TRBJ1-2 gives the whole variable domain KAGVTQTPRYLIKTRGQQVTLSCSPISGHRSVSWYQQTPGQGLQFLFEYFSETQRNKGNFPGRFSGRQFSNSRSEMNVSTLELGDSALYLCASTTDRVYGYTFGSGTRLTVV.

This clone showed up just a few times. The genes are TRBV11-2 and TRBJ2-1, with a possible D match to TRBD2 (6 bases). Trimming removed 0 bases at V and 2 bases at J, with 8 bases between. The CDR3 is 15 residues long. The germline V gene has CDR1 SGHAT and CDR2 FQNNGV. CDR3 bases: TGTGCCAGCAGCTTAGAGGGAGGCGCCTACAATGAGCAGTTCTTC. Encoded protein: CASSLEGGAYNEQFF.

This clone was observed a few times. The V and J genes are TRBV4-1 and TRBJ2-1, with D possibly TRBD1 on 6 matching bases. The CDR3 runs 14 residues. Trimming left V 8 bases short and J 8 bases short, with 19 bases between. CDR1 is MGHRA, CDR2 YSYEKL, per germline. CDR3 residues: CASRGQSLQHEQFF. The DNA for the CDR3 is TGCGCCAGCCGAGGACAGAGCCTACAACATGAGCAGTTCTTC.

This chain links TRBV2 with TRBJ2-6, with 7 bases matching TRBD1. CDR1 SNHLY and CDR2 FYNNEI come from the germline V gene. J gave up 0 bases and V 5 bases, and 10 bases lay outside the gene matches. This CDR3 has 18 amino acids. The CDR3 reads CASSRQGILYSGANVLTF. In DNA, the CDR3 is TGTGCCAGCAGTAGACAGGGAATCCTATACTCTGGGGCCAACGTCCTGACTTTC.

V usage is TRBV7-2 and J usage is TRBJ2-1; D is unresolved. Trimming removed 4 bases at V and 0 bases at J, with 10 bases between. This CDR3 has 15 amino acids. Germline values: CDR1 SGHTA, CDR2 FQGNSA. The CDR3: CASSSDWRSYNEQFF. The CDR3 DNA reads as TGTGCCAGCAGCTCAGACTGGCGCTCCTACAATGAGCAGTTCTTC.

This chain links TRBV2 with TRBJ1-2, with 9 nucleotides matching TRBD1. The CDR3 spans 14 residues. The J segment lost 5 bases and the V segment lost 5 bases, leaving 6 bases of the junction unmatched. The germline gives CDR1 SNHLY, CDR2 FYNNEI. In DNA form, the CDR3 reads TGTGCCAGCAGTACAGGGGGCCAATCATATGGCTACACCTTC. Its translation: CASSTGGQSYGYTF.

The genes are TRBV11-3 and TRBJ2-2, with 13 bases identical to TRBD2. In germline, CDR1 is SGHNT, CDR2 YENEEA. CDR3 length: 17 amino acids. Unmatched junction bases numbered 4, after V lost 4 bases and J lost 2 bases. The CDR3 region is CASSSWTSGRNTGELFF. The CDR3, as DNA: TGTGCCAGCAGCTCCTGGACTAGCGGGAGAAACACCGGGGAGCTGTTTTTT. The full variable domain, rest sourced from reference TRBV11-3 and TRBJ2-2, is EAGVVQSPRYKIIEKKQPVAFWCNPISGHNTLYWYLQNLGQGPELLIRYENEEAVDDSQLPKDRFSAERLKGVDSTLKIQPAELGDSAVYLCASSSWTSGRNTGELFFGEGSRLTVL.

The genes are TRBV29-1 and TRBJ2-3; D gene unclear. The ends were cut back, 5 bases at V and 0 bases at J, with 9 bases in the middle. This CDR3 is 13 amino acids long. Looked up from germline, CDR1 is SQVTM and CDR2 is ANQGSEA. The CDR3 DNA follows: TGCAGCGTTAGGAGTTCTAGCACAGATACGCAGTATTTT. Translated, it gives CSVRSSSTDTQYF.

The chain carries TRBV7-3 and TRBJ2-2, with D tentatively TRBD1 (6 bases). Germline assignment: CDR1 SGHTA and CDR2 FQGTGA. This CDR3 spans 17 amino acids. With 5 bases removed from V and 6 bases from J, the gap between germline ends came to 22 bases. The CDR3, as DNA: TGTGCCAGCAGCCCCCTTGTGGGGGCCCGGGGCGCCGGGGAGCTGTTTTTT. Amino acid sequence: CASSPLVGARGAGELFF.

The chain links TRBV18 to TRBJ1-2, with D possibly being TRBD1 (5 bases). Deletions cut 3 bases from V and 4 bases from J, with 12 bases between. The CDR3 is made up of 14 amino acids. Germline CDR1 is KGHSH and CDR2 is LQKENI. CDR3 in amino acids: CASSPPGEAYGYTF. CDR3 nucleotides: TGTGCCAGCTCACCCCCGGGGGAGGCCTATGGCTACACCTTC.